This T cell receptor beta chain was profiled in a study of blood T cell repertoires in COVID-19. Study in general: PBMCs, B-cell-depleted T cells, or T cells were the source of the cDNA or gDNA that made up the material.

The CDR3 spans 14 residues. With 2 bases clipped from V and 13 bases from J, the junction kept 10 bases outside the gene matches. Germline lookup yields CDR1 MNHEY and CDR2 SVGEGT. TCRdb's table, derived via immunoSEQ multiplex PCR, lists solely in-frame clones and lacks some. The repertoire includes tens of thousands of clones, approximately 89% of them detected once, and roughly 7.3% sits in the top ten. The sequence was obtained from a human donor in a cohort sampled during active COVID-19. Sequencing input: peripheral blood. V gene TRBV6-2 or TRBV6-3 combines with J gene TRBJ2-1; 8 nucleotides line up with TRBD2. The CDR3 coding sequence is TGTGCCAGCAGTTACGCGGGACTAGAAGGGATACAGTTCTTC. Translated: CASSYAGLEGIQFF.